Sequencing of this T cell receptor beta chain was carried out in a study of T cells after yellow fever vaccination. Across the whole study: Some fractions had low cell numbers, and these were prepared with SMART-Seq v4 Ultra Low Input. Study-level points and caveats: Primary-vaccination clones mostly resurfaced post-booster (96% CD4, 75% to 90% CD8).

The length of the CDR3 is 18 residues. Germline V gene lookup returns CDR1 KGHSH and CDR2 LQKENI. Losses at the gene ends were 4 bases for V and 6 bases for J; bases not matched to a gene: 17. Conversion of TCR transcripts into cDNA relied on 5'RACE template switching, which added a universal primer site and UMIs. TCRdb passed the 5' RACE reads through MiXCR, listing each CDR3 protein once. Here the sample spans some 500,000 distinct CDR3 sequences, 13% being singletons. About this clonotype itself: No antigen is known for it.

The source material was PBMCs, sampled on the day of the yellow fever booster vaccination. V gene TRBV18 combines with J gene TRBJ2-7; 11 bases are shared with TRBD2. The receptor's source is a man aged 25 to 45 who received the YFV17D yellow fever vaccine. CDR3 loop: CASSQRPPPGTSGSEQYF. The CDR3 region has the DNA TGTGCCAGCTCACAACGGCCCCCTCCCGGGACTAGCGGTTCCGAGCAGTACTTC. The full variable domain, its missing parts supplied by reference TRBV18 and TRBJ2-7, is NAGVMQNPRHLVRRRGQEARLRCSPMKGHSHVYWYRQLPEEGLKFMVYLQKENIIDESGMPKERFSAEFPKEGPSILRIQQVVRGDSAAYFCASSQRPPPGTSGSEQYFGPGTRLTVT.